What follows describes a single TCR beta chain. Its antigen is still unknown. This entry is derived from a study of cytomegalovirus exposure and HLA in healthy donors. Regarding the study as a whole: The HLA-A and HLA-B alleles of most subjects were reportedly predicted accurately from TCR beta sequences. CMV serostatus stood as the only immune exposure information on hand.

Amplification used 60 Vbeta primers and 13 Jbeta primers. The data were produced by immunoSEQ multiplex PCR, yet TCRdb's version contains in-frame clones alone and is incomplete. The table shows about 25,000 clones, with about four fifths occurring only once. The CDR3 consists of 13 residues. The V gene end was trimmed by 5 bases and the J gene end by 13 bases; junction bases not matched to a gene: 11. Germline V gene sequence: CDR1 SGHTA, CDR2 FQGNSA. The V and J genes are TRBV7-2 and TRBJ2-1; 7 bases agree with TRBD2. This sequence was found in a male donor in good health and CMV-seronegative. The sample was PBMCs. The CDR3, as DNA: TGTGCCAGCAGCGGAGGTTACCGGGACTACCAGTTCTTC. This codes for CASSGGYRDYQFF.